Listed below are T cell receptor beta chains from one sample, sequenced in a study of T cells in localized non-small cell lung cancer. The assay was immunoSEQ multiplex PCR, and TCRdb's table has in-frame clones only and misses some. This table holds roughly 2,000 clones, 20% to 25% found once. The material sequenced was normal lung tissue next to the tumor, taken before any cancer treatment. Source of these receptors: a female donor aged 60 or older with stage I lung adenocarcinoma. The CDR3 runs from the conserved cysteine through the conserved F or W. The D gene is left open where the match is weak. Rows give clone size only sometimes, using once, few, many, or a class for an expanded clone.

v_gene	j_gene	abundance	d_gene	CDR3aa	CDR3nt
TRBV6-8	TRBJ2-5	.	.	CASSPRQGGQETQYF	TGTGCCAGCAGCCCTCGACAGGGAGGCCAAGAGACCCAGTACTTC
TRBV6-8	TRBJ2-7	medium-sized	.	CASSSFAHEQYF	TGTGCCAGCAGTTCCTTTGCACACGAGCAGTACTTC
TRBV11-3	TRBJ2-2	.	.	CASSPGQLDTGELFF	TGTGCCAGCAGCCCCGGACAGTTGGACACCGGGGAGCTGTTTTTT
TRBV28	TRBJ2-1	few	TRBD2	CASSLPSSGRHEQFF	TGTGCCAGCAGTTTACCCTCTAGCGGGAGGCATGAGCAGTTCTTC
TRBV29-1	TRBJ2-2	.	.	CSVVRDSTGELFF	TGCAGCGTAGTCCGGGACTCCACCGGGGAGCTGTTTTTT
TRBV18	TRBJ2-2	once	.	CASSPPGRTTGELFF	TGTGCCAGCTCACCACCGGGTCGGACAACCGGGGAGCTGTTTTTT
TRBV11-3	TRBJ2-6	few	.	CASSLGVAHSGANVLTF	TGTGCCAGCAGCTTGGGGGTGGCCCACTCTGGGGCCAACGTCCTGACTTTC
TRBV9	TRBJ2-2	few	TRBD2	CASSEGRLAPGELFF	TGTGCCAGCAGTGAGGGCCGACTAGCCCCCGGGGAGCTGTTTTTT
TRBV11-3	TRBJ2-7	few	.	CASSFLDTDGYEQYF	TGTGCCAGCAGCTTCCTGGACACGGACGGTTACGAGCAGTACTTC
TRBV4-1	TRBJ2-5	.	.	CASSQEGWETQYF	TGCGCCAGCAGCCAAGAAGGGTGGGAGACCCAGTACTTC
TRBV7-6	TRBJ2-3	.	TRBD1	CASSQAFGTGLSDTQYF	TGTGCCAGCAGCCAAGCATTCGGGACAGGGCTATCAGATACGCAGTATTTT
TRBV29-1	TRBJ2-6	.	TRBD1	CSVGDRGDGANVLTF	TGCAGCGTCGGGGACAGGGGGGATGGGGCCAACGTCCTGACTTTC
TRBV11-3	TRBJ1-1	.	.	CASSLAGRGTEAFF	TGTGCCAGCAGCTTGGCGGGGCGTGGGACTGAAGCTTTCTTT
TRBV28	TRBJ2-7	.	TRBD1	CASIGTGFFEQYF	TGTGCCAGCATTGGGACAGGGTTTTTTGAGCAGTACTTC
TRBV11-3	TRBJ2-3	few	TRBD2	CASSARLAGAADTQYF	TGTGCCAGCAGCGCACGACTAGCGGGAGCGGCAGATACGCAGTATTTT
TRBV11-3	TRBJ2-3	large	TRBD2	CASRVAPALALLHTQYF	TGTGCCAGCAGAGTCGCTCCGGCACTAGCGCTTCTGCATACGCAGTATTTT
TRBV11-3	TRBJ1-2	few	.	CASSLDGLTNYGYTF	TGTGCCAGCAGCTTGGACGGACTTACTAACTATGGCTACACCTTC
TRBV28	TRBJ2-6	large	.	CASSREGYSGANVLTF	TGTGCCAGCAGCCGAGAGGGATACTCTGGGGCCAACGTCCTGACTTTC
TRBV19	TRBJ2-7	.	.	CASSIELGLSYEQYF	TGTGCCAGTAGTATAGAACTAGGGTTATCCTACGAGCAGTACTTC
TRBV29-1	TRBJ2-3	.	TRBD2	CSVEGLAGVSDTQYF	TGCAGCGTTGAAGGCCTAGCGGGAGTTTCAGATACGCAGTATTTT
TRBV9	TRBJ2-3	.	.	CASSVVGDTQYF	TGTGCCAGCAGCGTAGTTGGAGATACGCAGTATTTT
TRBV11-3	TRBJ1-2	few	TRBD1	CASSLAWRQGASGYTF	TGTGCCAGCAGCTTGGCATGGAGACAGGGTGCGAGTGGCTACACCTTC
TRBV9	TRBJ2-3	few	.	CASSEQGVADTQYF	TGTGCCAGCAGTGAACAGGGTGTAGCAGATACGCAGTATTTT
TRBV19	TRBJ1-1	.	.	CASKTLGLTDGTEAFF	TGTGCCAGTAAAACCCTCGGGCTTACCGATGGGACTGAAGCTTTCTTT
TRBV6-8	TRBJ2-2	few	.	CASRAGRTNTGELFF	TGTGCCAGCAGGGCAGGACGAACGAACACCGGGGAGCTGTTTTTT
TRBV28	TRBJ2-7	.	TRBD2	CATGTSDYEQYF	TGTGCTACCGGGACTAGCGACTACGAGCAGTACTTC
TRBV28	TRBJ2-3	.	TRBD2	CASSSGLAGGSSTDTQYF	TGTGCCAGCAGTTCCGGACTAGCGGGAGGGTCTAGCACAGATACGCAGTATTTT
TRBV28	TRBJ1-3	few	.	CASTSGASGNTIYF	TGTGCCAGCACCTCGGGAGCCTCTGGAAACACCATATATTTT
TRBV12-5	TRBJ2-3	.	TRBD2	CASGLGLLAGVPDTQYF	TGTGCTAGTGGTTTGGGACTGCTAGCGGGAGTACCCGATACGCAGTATTTT
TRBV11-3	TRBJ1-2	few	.	CASSLERGNYGYTF	TGTGCCAGCAGCTTAGAACGGGGAAACTATGGCTACACCTTC
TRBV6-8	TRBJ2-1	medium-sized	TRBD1	CASSLWTGGGKEQFF	TGTGCCAGCAGCTTATGGACAGGGGGCGGCAAGGAGCAGTTCTTC
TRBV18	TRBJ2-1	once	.	CASSPRRELGTEQFF	TGTGCCAGCTCGCCCCGCAGGGAGTTGGGCACTGAGCAGTTCTTC
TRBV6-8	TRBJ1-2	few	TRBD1	CASSPGTDYGYTF	TGTGCCAGCAGTCCCGGGACAGACTATGGCTACACCTTC
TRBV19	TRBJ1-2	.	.	CASSTSAGAYGYTF	TGTGCCAGTAGTACCTCGGCAGGGGCGTATGGCTACACCTTC
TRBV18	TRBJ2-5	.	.	CASSPRLSETQYF	TGTGCCAGCTCACCAAGGTTATCGGAGACCCAGTACTTC
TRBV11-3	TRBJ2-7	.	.	CASSSVGGASYEQYF	TGTGCCAGCAGCTCAGTAGGCGGGGCCAGCTACGAGCAGTACTTC
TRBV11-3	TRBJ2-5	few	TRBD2	CASSSSGNLFRTQYF	TGTGCCAGCAGCTCGAGCGGGAACCTATTTAGGACCCAGTACTTC
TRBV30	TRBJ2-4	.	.	CAWKVYQGDIQYF	TGTGCCTGGAAGGTGTACCAGGGAGACATTCAGTACTTC
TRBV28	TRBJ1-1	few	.	CASSLLRQNTEAFF	TGTGCCAGCAGTTTGTTACGGCAGAACACTGAAGCTTTCTTT
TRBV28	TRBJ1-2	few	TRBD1	CASSKWTGHVYGYTF	TGTGCCAGCAGTAAATGGACAGGGCATGTCTATGGCTACACCTTC
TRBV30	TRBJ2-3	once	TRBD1	CAWSGDSQGAQYF	TGTGCCTGGAGTGGGGACAGCCAAGGGGCGCAGTATTTT
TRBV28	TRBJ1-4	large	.	CASSSGQPGNEKLFF	TGTGCCAGCAGTAGTGGACAGCCGGGAAATGAAAAACTGTTTTTT
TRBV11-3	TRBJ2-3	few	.	CASSLLQGGTDTQYF	TGTGCCAGCAGCTTGCTACAGGGAGGCACAGATACGCAGTATTTT
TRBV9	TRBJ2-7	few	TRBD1	CASSPTDRGYEQYF	TGTGCCAGCAGCCCGACGGACAGGGGCTACGAGCAGTACTTC
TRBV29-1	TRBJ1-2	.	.	CSVEPPGRGGYTF	TGCAGCGTTGAGCCCCCGGGAAGGGGGGGCTACACCTTC
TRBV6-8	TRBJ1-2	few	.	CASGGFPLNYGYTF	TGTGCCAGCGGGGGGTTTCCCCTCAACTATGGCTACACCTTC
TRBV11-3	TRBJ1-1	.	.	CASSPIREAQGAFF	TGTGCCAGCAGCCCCATCAGGGAGGCTCAAGGGGCTTTCTTT
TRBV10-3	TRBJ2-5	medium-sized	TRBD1	CAISETGGEHQETQYF	TGTGCCATCAGTGAGACAGGGGGCGAGCACCAAGAGACCCAGTACTTC
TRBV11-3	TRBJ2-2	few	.	CASSLGSGTGELFF	TGTGCCAGCAGCTTAGGAAGTGGAACCGGGGAGCTGTTTTTT
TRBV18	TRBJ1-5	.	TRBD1	CASSWTGGDQPQHF	TGTGCCAGCTCATGGACAGGGGGCGATCAGCCCCAGCATTTT
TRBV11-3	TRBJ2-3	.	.	CASSPVKVTDTQYF	TGTGCCAGCAGCCCAGTTAAGGTCACAGATACGCAGTATTTT
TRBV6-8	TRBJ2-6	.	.	CASSYPPGSTGGANVLTF	TGTGCCAGCAGTTACCCGCCAGGCTCTACTGGGGGGGCCAACGTCCTGACTTTC
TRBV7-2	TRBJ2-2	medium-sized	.	CASSPDKFGELFF	TGTGCCAGCAGCCCCGACAAGTTCGGGGAGCTGTTTTTT
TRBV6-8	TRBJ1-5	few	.	CASSQDNQPQHF	TGTGCCAGCAGTCAGGACAATCAGCCCCAGCATTTT
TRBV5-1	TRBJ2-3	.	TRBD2	CASSLGLAGGTDTQYF	TGCGCCAGCAGCTTGGGACTAGCGGGAGGAACAGATACGCAGTATTTT